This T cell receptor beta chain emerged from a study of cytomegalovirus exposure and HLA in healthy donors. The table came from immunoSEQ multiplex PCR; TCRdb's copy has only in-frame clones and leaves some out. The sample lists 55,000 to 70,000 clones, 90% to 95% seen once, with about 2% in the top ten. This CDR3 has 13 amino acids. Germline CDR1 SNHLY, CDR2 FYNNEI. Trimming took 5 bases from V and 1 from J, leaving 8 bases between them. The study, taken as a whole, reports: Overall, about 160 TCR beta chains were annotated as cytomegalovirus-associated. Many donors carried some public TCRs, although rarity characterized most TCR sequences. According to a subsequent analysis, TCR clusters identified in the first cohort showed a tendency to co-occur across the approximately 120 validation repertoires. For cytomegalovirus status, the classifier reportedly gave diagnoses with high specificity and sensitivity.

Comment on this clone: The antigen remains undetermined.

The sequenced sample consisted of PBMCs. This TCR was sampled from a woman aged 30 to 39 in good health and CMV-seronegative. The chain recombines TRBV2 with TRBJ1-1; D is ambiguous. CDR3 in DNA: TGTGCCAGCAGTCTACTAGGGAACACTGAAGCTTTCTTT. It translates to CASSLLGNTEAFF.